The next 9 T cell receptor beta chains were all read from a single sample in a study of cytomegalovirus exposure and HLA in healthy donors. Clones were read by immunoSEQ multiplex PCR, and TCRdb kept only the in-frame ones, dropping some. Here the sample spans roughly 73,000 clones, approximately 95% being singletons. Source material: PBMCs. The receptors were gathered from a man younger than 30 in good health and CMV-seronegative.

The count of this clone is one. J is TRBJ1-2 and V is TRBV27; TRBD1 agrees at 9 bases. Germline CDR1 reads MNHEY; CDR2 reads SMNVEV (reference sequence). The V gene end was trimmed by 7 bases and the J gene end by 2 bases; junction bases not matched to a gene: 14. This CDR3 comprises 17 residues. CDR3 residues: CASTLGGQGSGNYGYTF. The CDR3 DNA sequence: TGTGCCAGCACCTTAGGGGGACAGGGCTCGGGCAACTATGGCTACACCTTC.

The chain joins TRBV2 to TRBJ1-6; 8 nucleotides agree with TRBD1. Per the germline V gene, CDR1 is SNHLY and CDR2 is FYNNEI. The V and J ends lost 4 bases and 8 bases, in that order; junction bases with no gene match: 4. The CDR3 runs 14 residues. CDR3 nucleotides: TGTGCCAGCAGTGCAGGGGGCGGGTATTCACCCCTCCACTTT. Encoded protein: CASSAGGGYSPLHF.

This clone appeared once. CDR3 in amino acids: CAWTRRDGYTF. In DNA form, the CDR3 reads TGTGCCTGGACTCGGAGGGATGGCTACACCTTC. This chain uses TRBV30 with TRBJ1-2; D is unclear. This CDR3 comprises 11 residues. Between the trimmed V and J ends, which lost 4 bases and 6 bases, there was a span of 9 bases. Germline values: CDR1 GTSNPN, CDR2 SVGIG (reference sequence).

The rearrangement joins TRBV7-7 to TRBJ2-2; D is undetermined. V shed 8 bases and J shed 4 bases, with 29 bases lying between them. The CDR3 has 19 amino acids. Germline V gives CDR1 SSHAT, CDR2 FNYEAQ (reference sequence). CDR3 amino acids: CASPSSSARAVRSTGELFF. The CDR3 region has the DNA TGTGCCAGCCCCTCCTCTTCCGCCAGAGCCGTTCGGAGCACCGGGGAGCTGTTTTTT.

The chain carries TRBV28 and TRBJ2-2, with 10 bases aligning to TRBD1. This CDR3 contains 19 residues. After removal of 5 bases from V and 0 bases from J, the junction contained 12 bases not matched to a gene. The germline gives CDR1 MDHEN, CDR2 SYDVKM. CDR3 sequence reads: CASSQPGQGYGANTGELFF. The DNA of the CDR3 is TGTGCCAGCAGTCAACCGGGACAGGGGTACGGGGCGAACACCGGGGAGCTGTTTTTT. The variable domain in full, with the rest retrieved from reference TRBV28 and TRBJ2-2, is DVKVTQSSRYLVKRTGEKVFLECVQDMDHENMFWYRQDPGLGLRLIYFSYDVKMKEKGDIPEGYSVSREKKERFSLILESASTNQTSMYLCASSQPGQGYGANTGELFFGEGSRLTVL.

This clone occurred once. The V call is TRBV9, the J call TRBJ2-7; 7 bases line up with TRBD1. The CDR3 extends over 14 amino acids. Germline lookup yields CDR1 SGDLS and CDR2 YYNGEE. V dropped 4 bases and J dropped 2; count of bases not matched to a gene: 6. The CDR3 sequence is CASSPRDSPYEQYF. The CDR3 DNA sequence: TGTGCCAGCAGCCCCCGGGACAGTCCCTACGAGCAGTACTTC.

Only a few counts were recorded for this clone. The CDR3, as DNA: TGTGCCAGCAGCCAAGATTTAGGGACTTCCTACGAGCAGTACTTC. Translation: CASSQDLGTSYEQYF. The chain employs TRBV4-2 and TRBJ2-7; tentative D call: TRBD2 (6 bases). The V gene lost 0 bases and the J gene lost 1 base, with 10 bases spanning the gap. The CDR3 runs to 15 residues. Germline values: CDR1 LGHNA, CDR2 YNFKEQ.

The chain employs TRBV2 and TRBJ1-1; no clear D gene. The CDR3 extends over 15 amino acids. V was cut by 3 bases and J by 5 bases, with 16 bases left in between. The germline V gene encodes CDR1 SNHLY and CDR2 FYNNEI. The DNA of the CDR3 is TGTGCCAGCAGTGACATCCCAGGTCGAGCAACTGAAGCTTTCTTT. Translating it yields CASSDIPGRATEAFF. Full variable domain (rest looked up from reference TRBV2 and TRBJ1-1): EPEVTQTPSHQVTQMGQEVILRCVPISNHLYFYWYRQILGQKVEFLVSFYNNEISEKSEIFDDQFSVERPDGSNFTLKIRSTKLEDSAMYFCASSDIPGRATEAFFGQGTRLTVV.

The chain carries TRBV28 and TRBJ2-1; D possibly corresponds to TRBD1 (6 bases). This CDR3 region has 16 residues. Germline CDR1 is MDHEN and CDR2 is SYDVKM. Trimming cost V 1 base and J 2 bases, with 12 bases left between them. The CDR3 DNA reads as TGTGCCAGCAGTTTATTCGCAGGGACAACCTACAATGAGCAGTTCTTC. The encoded protein is CASSLFAGTTYNEQFF.